This T cell receptor (beta chain) was documented in a study of blood T cell repertoires in COVID-19. The CDR3 extends over 14 amino acids. The germline V gene encodes CDR1 SNHLY and CDR2 FYNNEI. The V end was cut by 0 bases, the J end by 7 bases, with 10 bases between. Sequencing used immunoSEQ multiplex PCR; TCRdb keeps in-frame clones, though not all of them. The repertoire holds roughly 280,000 clones, with roughly 88% as singletons. This clone came up once. The TCR originated in a woman aged 70 to 79 with acute or convalescent COVID-19. The chain carries TRBV2 and TRBJ1-5, with D possibly being TRBD1 (5 bases). Sequenced material: peripheral blood. The CDR3 DNA reads as TGTGCCAGCAGTGAAGCGCGGGGACTCCAGCCCCAGCATTTT. This codes for CASSEARGLQPQHF.